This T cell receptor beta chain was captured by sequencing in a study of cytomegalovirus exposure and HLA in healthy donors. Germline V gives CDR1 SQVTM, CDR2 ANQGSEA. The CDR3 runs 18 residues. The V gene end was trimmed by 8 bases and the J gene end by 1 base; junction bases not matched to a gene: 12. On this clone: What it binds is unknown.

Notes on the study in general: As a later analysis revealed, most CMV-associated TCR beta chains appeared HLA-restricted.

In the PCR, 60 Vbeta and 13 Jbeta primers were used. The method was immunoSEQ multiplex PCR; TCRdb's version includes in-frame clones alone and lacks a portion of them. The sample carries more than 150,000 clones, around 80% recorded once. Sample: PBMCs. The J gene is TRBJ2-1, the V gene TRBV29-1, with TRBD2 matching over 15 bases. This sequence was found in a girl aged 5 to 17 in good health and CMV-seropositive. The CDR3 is CSTRGTSGRLISYNEQFF. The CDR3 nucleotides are TGCAGCACCCGAGGGACTAGCGGGAGGCTGATATCCTACAATGAGCAGTTCTTC.